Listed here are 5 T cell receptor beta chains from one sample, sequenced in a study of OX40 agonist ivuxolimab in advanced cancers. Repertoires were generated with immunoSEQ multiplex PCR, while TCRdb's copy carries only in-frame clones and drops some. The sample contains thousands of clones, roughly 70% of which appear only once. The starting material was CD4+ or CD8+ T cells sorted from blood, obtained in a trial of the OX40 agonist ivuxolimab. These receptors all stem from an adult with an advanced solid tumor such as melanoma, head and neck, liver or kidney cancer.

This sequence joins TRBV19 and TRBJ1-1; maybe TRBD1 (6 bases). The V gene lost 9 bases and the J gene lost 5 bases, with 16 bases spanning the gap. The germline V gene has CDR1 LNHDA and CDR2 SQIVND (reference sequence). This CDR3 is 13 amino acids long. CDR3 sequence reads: CASRTGPGTEAFF. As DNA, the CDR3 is TGTGCCAGCAGAACAGGGCCGGGGACTGAAGCTTTCTTT.

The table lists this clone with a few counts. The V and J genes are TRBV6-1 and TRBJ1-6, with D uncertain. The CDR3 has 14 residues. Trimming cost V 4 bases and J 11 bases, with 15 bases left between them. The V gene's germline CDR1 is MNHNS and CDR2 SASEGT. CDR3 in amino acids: CASSGTLVSPPLHF. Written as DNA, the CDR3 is TGTGCCAGCAGTGGGACTTTAGTGAGTCCACCCCTCCACTTT.

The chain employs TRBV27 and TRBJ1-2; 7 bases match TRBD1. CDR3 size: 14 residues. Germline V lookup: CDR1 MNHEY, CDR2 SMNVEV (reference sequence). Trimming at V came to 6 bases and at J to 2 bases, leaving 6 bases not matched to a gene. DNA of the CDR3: TGTGCCAGCAGCTCCGGGGGACAGAACTATGGCTACACCTTC. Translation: CASSSGGQNYGYTF.

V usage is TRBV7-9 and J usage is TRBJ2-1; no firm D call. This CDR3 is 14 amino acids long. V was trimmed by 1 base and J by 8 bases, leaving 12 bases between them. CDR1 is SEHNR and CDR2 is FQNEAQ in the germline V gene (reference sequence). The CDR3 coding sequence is TGTGCCAGCAGCTTAGAGCTAGTTTTGGATGAGCAGTTCTTC. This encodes CASSLELVLDEQFF.

The DNA for the CDR3 is TGTGCCAGTAGTATAGACCGGACGGGGAATCAGCCCCAGCATTTT. Translation: CASSIDRTGNQPQHF. This chain links TRBV19 with TRBJ1-5; D uncertain. Germline lookup yields CDR1 LNHDA and CDR2 SQIVND (reference sequence). This CDR3 has 15 residues. The V and J ends lost 0 bases and 4 bases respectively, with 10 bases between them.